The clone carrying this T cell receptor beta chain came up a few times. This entry comes from a study of blood T cell repertoires in COVID-19. About the research overall: Samples taken during acute and convalescent COVID-19 were collected in the United States, Italy and Spain. Sample material is recorded as cDNA or gDNA derived from T cells, B-cell-depleted T cells, or PBMCs.

Study processing details: Counts of nucleated cells, estimated from reference gene primer amplification, were obtained. Data came from immunoSEQ multiplex PCR; TCRdb stores just in-frame clones and leaves some out. V, J and clone size derive from that table, while D and trimming were established from the DNA sequence. The repertoire holds more than 150,000 clones, with more than 70% as singletons. This TCR was recovered from an elderly woman with active or convalescent COVID-19. The sequencing sample was made of peripheral blood.

The CDR3 here is CASSVAPGNYGYTF. CDR3 nucleotides: TGTGCCAGCAGCGTAGCGCCGGGGAACTATGGCTACACCTTC. The chain recombines TRBV9 with TRBJ1-2; D unresolved. V was shortened by 0 bases and J by 2 bases, with 8 bases between the two germline ends. Germline CDR1 and CDR2: SGDLS and YYNGEE. The length of the CDR3 is 14 residues.